Following are 20 T cell receptor beta chains from one sample sequenced in a study of identical twins' blood T cells. TCRdb called the 5' RACE reads again in MiXCR, with one record for every CDR3 protein. Seen here are fewer than 450,000 distinct CDR3 sequences, more than 25% observed once, and the top ten hold 5.5% to 7%. Sequenced sample: PBMCs. The receptors originated from a woman aged 18 to 49 in good health.

J is TRBJ2-5 and V is TRBV20-1; D remains ambiguous. From germline, CDR1 is DFQATT and CDR2 SNEGSKA (reference sequence). The CDR3 is 14 residues long. The V and J ends lost 3 bases and 2 bases respectively, with 13 bases between them. The CDR3 coding sequence is TGCAGTGCTAGTGTAGGATGGGTACAAGAGACCCAGTACTTC. This gives the protein CSASVGWVQETQYF.

This clonotype was recorded at least ten times. This sequence joins TRBV12-3 or TRBV12-4 and TRBJ2-7; D is unclear. V lost 5 bases, J lost 3 bases, and 11 bases lay in between. The CDR3 totals 13 residues. CDR3 nucleotide sequence: TGTGCCAGCAGTCTTCTGTGGAACTACGAGCAGTACTTC. Translated, it gives CASSLLWNYEQYF.

Only one count was recorded for this clonotype. V usage is TRBV12-5 and J usage is TRBJ2-7; D gene ambiguous. Germline lookup yields CDR1 LGHNT and CDR2 FRNRAP. This CDR3 is built from 14 residues. The germline V and J ends were trimmed by 0 bases and 1 base, with 7 bases remaining between them. The CDR3 here is CASGLVASSYEQYF. The CDR3 DNA is TGTGCTAGTGGTTTGGTCGCCTCTTCCTACGAGCAGTACTTC.

V is TRBV12-5 and J is TRBJ1-5; 7 bases agree with TRBD1. Per germline, CDR1 LGHNT and CDR2 FRNRAP. V lost 6 bases, J lost 3 bases, and 5 bases stayed unmatched. This CDR3 has 14 residues. Here the CDR3 DNA reads TGTGCTAGTGGCCCAGACAGGGTCAATCAGCCCCAGCATTTT. Protein: CASGPDRVNQPQHF.

The rearrangement uses TRBV27 and TRBJ2-7; D uncertain. CDR3 length equals 15 residues. With 1 base removed from V and 3 bases from J, the gap between germline ends came to 13 bases. Germline lookup yields CDR1 MNHEY and CDR2 SMNVEV (reference sequence). This chain's CDR3 is CASSLLGGNIYEQYF. CDR3 in DNA: TGTGCCAGCAGTTTATTAGGTGGGAATATCTACGAGCAGTACTTC.

Only one count was recorded for this clonotype. One junction end does not reproduce the germline sequence, and a read error may be involved. The chain recombines TRBV11-2 with TRBJ2-5, with a weak D call TRBD2 (5 bases). There are 13 residues in the CDR3. CDR1 is SGHAT and CDR2 is FQNNGV in the germline V gene. The CDR3 spells CTSSLAPPLSQYF. Here the CDR3 DNA reads TGTACCAGCAGCTTAGCGCCTCCGTTATCTCAGTACTTC. The variable domain in full, with the rest retrieved from reference TRBV11-2 and TRBJ2-5, is EAGVAQSPRYKIIEKRQSVAFWCNPISGHATLYWYQQILGQGPKLLIQFQNNGVVDDSQLPKDRFSAERLKGVDSTLKIQPAKLEDSAVYLCTSSLAPPLSQYFGPGTRLLVL.

This clonotype has a handful of counts. The V gene is TRBV3-1, the J gene TRBJ2-1, with D hard to call. Germline lookup yields CDR1 LGHDT and CDR2 YNNKEL (reference sequence). CDR3 length: 15 amino acids. Trimming shortened V by 7 bases and J by 0 bases, and 13 bases separated the two germline ends. The CDR3 reads CASNPMTGSYNEQFF. CDR3 DNA: TGTGCCAGCAACCCTATGACTGGCTCCTACAATGAGCAGTTCTTC.

The chain joins TRBV27 to TRBJ1-1; D may be TRBD1 (5 bases). Trimming left V 4 bases short and J 9 bases short, with 15 bases between. The CDR3 has 13 amino acids. Germline CDR1 is MNHEY and CDR2 is SMNVEV (reference sequence). The CDR3 region has the DNA TGTGCCAGCAGTTACCCAGGGAACATTCAAGCTTTCTTT. Its protein is CASSYPGNIQAFF.

The V call is TRBV7-3, the J call TRBJ2-1; D gene ambiguous. Germline loops: CDR1 SGHTA, CDR2 FQGTGA. V lost 3 bases and J 2 bases, leaving 5 bases between the germline ends. This CDR3 is built from 13 residues. Here the CDR3 DNA reads TGTGCCAGCAGCTTCTCTCCCTACAATGAGCAGTTCTTC. Encoded protein: CASSFSPYNEQFF. Using reference TRBV7-3 and TRBJ2-1 for the parts outside the CDR3, the full variable domain is GAGVSQTPSNKVTEKGKYVELRCDPISGHTALYWYRQSLGQGPEFLIYFQGTGAADDSGLPNDRFFAVRPEGSVSTLKIQRTERGDSAVYLCASSFSPYNEQFFGPGTRLTVL.

The chain links TRBV11-3 to TRBJ1-1; TRBD1 aligns across 8 bases. CDR3 length equals 15 residues. The V gene's germline CDR1 is SGHNT and CDR2 YENEEA. The J segment lost 3 bases and the V segment lost 4 bases, leaving 7 bases of the junction unmatched. The CDR3 sequence is CASSSGQGRDTEAFF. DNA for the CDR3: TGTGCCAGCAGCTCCGGACAGGGCCGGGACACTGAAGCTTTCTTT.

In its sample, this clonotype was seen a few times. The chain employs TRBV12-3 or TRBV12-4 and TRBJ2-1; D is undetermined. Trimming took 7 bases from V and 3 from J, leaving 16 bases between them. The CDR3 is made up of 15 amino acids. DNA for the CDR3: TGTGCCAGCATCGCTGGTTGGGATCGCTACAATGAGCAGTTCTTC. Its protein is CASIAGWDRYNEQFF.

The chain links TRBV28 to TRBJ2-2; no definite D call. This CDR3 has 16 amino acids. Germline V gene sequence: CDR1 MDHEN, CDR2 SYDVKM. The V gene lost 3 bases and the J gene lost 0 bases, with 11 bases spanning the gap. This chain's CDR3 is CASSFSSTPNTGELFF. For the CDR3, the DNA is TGTGCCAGCAGTTTTTCCAGCACTCCGAACACCGGGGAGCTGTTTTTT.

Points on this clonotype: One junction end disagrees with the germline gene, perhaps due to a read error. This chain connects TRBV11-2 to TRBJ2-2, with 10 bases that match TRBD2. Germline V gene sequence: CDR1 SGHAT, CDR2 FQNNGV. The CDR3 covers 15 residues. This CDR3 reads CVSSSLAGRNGELFF. Written as DNA, the CDR3 is TGTGTCAGCAGCTCACTAGCGGGGAGAAACGGGGAGCTGTTTTTT.

Only one count was recorded for this clonotype. A much larger clone is a single base away; this may be a read error. The V and J genes are TRBV29-1 and TRBJ1-1; the D is unclear. Per germline, CDR1 SQVTM and CDR2 ANQGSEA. The CDR3 consists of 13 residues. CDR3 nucleotides: TGCAGCGTTGGTTGGACCCCGAACGCTGAAGCTTTCTTT. Protein: CSVGWTPNAEAFF.

This clonotype was counted a few times. The chain recombines TRBV20-1 with TRBJ1-2; D gene unclear. Trimming removed 6 bases from V and 6 bases from J, with 20 bases in between. There are 14 residues in the CDR3. Germline CDR1 reads DFQATT; CDR2 reads SNEGSKA (reference sequence). The CDR3 coding sequence is TGCAGTGCGAAAGACGGAGGCGCGTGGGATGGCTACACCTTC. Amino acids: CSAKDGGAWDGYTF.

Turning to this clonotype: The junction departs from germline at one end; a sequencing error may be responsible. The rearrangement links TRBV12-3 or TRBV12-4 to TRBJ1-5; tentative D call: TRBD1 (6 bases). CDR3 length: 12 residues. CDR3 amino acids: CVSSQGNQPQHF. As DNA, the CDR3 is TGTGTCAGCAGCCAGGGGAATCAGCCCCAGCATTTT.

CDR3 DNA: TGTGCCAGCAGGGAAACATGGGGCGTCCCCTATGGCTACACCTTC. Protein product: CASRETWGVPYGYTF. This chain links TRBV14 with TRBJ1-2; perhaps TRBD1 as D (5 bases). V lost 6 bases, J lost 4 bases, and 18 bases lay in between. The CDR3 runs to 15 residues. CDR1 SGHDN and CDR2 FVKESK come from the germline V gene.

This clonotype was observed a few times. V usage is TRBV7-9 and J usage is TRBJ2-3; possible D gene TRBD1, 6 bases. The CDR3 covers 22 residues. Germline loops: CDR1 SEHNR, CDR2 FQNEAQ (reference sequence). The V end lost 0 bases, the J end lost 1 base, and 29 bases lay between the germline ends. CDR3 sequence: CASSLALVVALLGPGGTDTQYF. The CDR3 bases are TGTGCCAGCAGCTTAGCCCTGGTAGTAGCGCTTTTAGGCCCAGGGGGCACAGATACGCAGTATTTT.

The chain is built from TRBV19 and TRBJ2-1, with D possibly being TRBD1 or TRBD2 (5 bases each). The CDR3 length is 14 residues. Germline-derived CDR1 and CDR2 are LNHDA and SQIVND (reference sequence). The ends were cut back, 5 bases at V and 0 bases at J, with 8 bases in the middle. The CDR3 here is CASSEGSSYNEQFF. Written as DNA, the CDR3 is TGTGCCAGTAGTGAGGGGAGCTCCTACAATGAGCAGTTCTTC.

The chain combines TRBV18 with TRBJ1-1; D is possibly TRBD1 (6 bases). The CDR3 sequence is 16 residues long. Trimming left V 6 bases short and J 0 bases short, with 17 bases between. Germline CDR1 KGHSH, CDR2 LQKENI. CDR3 in DNA: TGTGCCAGCTCCATTCCATCGGCAGGGGTGAACACTGAAGCTTTCTTT. As protein: CASSIPSAGVNTEAFF.